This T cell receptor (beta chain) was sequenced for a study of identical twins. CDR3 length: 16 residues. CDR1 and CDR2 (germline): SEHNR, FQNEAQ (reference sequence). Trimming removed 4 bases from V and 2 bases from J; junction bases left unmatched: 9. TCRdb reprocessed the 5' RACE reads via MiXCR and lists one record per CDR3 protein. This table has roughly 1,500,000 distinct CDR3 sequences, roughly 35% appearing once. This clonotype was seen more than once but under ten times. V gene TRBV7-9 combines with J gene TRBJ2-3, with 7 bases matching TRBD2. Sequencing was performed on cord blood. This TCR derives from a newborn girl in good health. In DNA form, the CDR3 reads TGTGCCAGCAGCTCGCGACTAGCCCTCACCACAGATACGCAGTATTTT. Its protein product is CASSSRLALTTDTQYF.